The sequence of this T cell receptor beta chain was determined in a study of human T cells and chemical hapten exposure. Many counts were recorded for this clonotype. Its antigen is undetermined. Deletions cut 1 base from V and 3 bases from J, with 9 bases between. Germline V gene lookup returns CDR1 LGHNA and CDR2 YNFKEQ. The CDR3 has 14 residues. Unfractionated whole blood yielded the extracted total RNA. In the original analysis: Sample TCR totals centred on a median of about 92,000, ranging roughly 20,000 to 750,000. TCRdb passed the 5' RACE reads through MiXCR, listing each CDR3 protein once. The V and J calls were determined by TCRdb, not by the authors. The profile covers under 100,000 distinct CDR3 sequences, with less than 20% appearing a single time and 6.5% to 7% taken by the ten largest. Notes on the study in general: After DPC sensitization, TCRs above 1 in 1000 frequency showed no change.

The chain employs TRBV4-2 and TRBJ1-2, with D perhaps matching TRBD1 (6 bases). The clonotype originates from a female donor in good health. CDR3 DNA sequence: TGTGCCAGCAGCCAAGGACAGGCAGACTATGGCTACACCTTC. This codes for CASSQGQADYGYTF.